This T cell receptor beta chain originates from a study of T-cell memory formation after mild COVID-19. Whole-study context: Each donor largely had its own TCR clusters. Overall study results and limits: Contracting CD4+ clones lay largely in CM and EM, with CD8+ ones residing in EMRA.

The CDR3 is 16 amino acids. CDR1 and CDR2 from the germline V gene are SGHRS and YFSETQ. V shed 0 bases and J 6 bases; nucleotides not matched to a gene: 7. TCRdb analysed the 5' RACE reads with MiXCR anew, one entry per CDR3 protein. Altogether some 410,000 distinct CDR3 sequences are present, roughly a quarter being singletons, with the ten largest covering under 15%. Turning to this clonotype: Its antigen is as yet unknown.

The TCR comes from an adult woman who had mild COVID-19 (a few samples of this study predate the infection). Cell type and time point are not known. This chain connects TRBV5-1 to TRBJ2-1; 9 positions match TRBD2. Source material: PBMCs or a T cell subset sorted from them (not recorded which). The CDR3 loop is CASSLEAGGQGNEQFF. In DNA form, the CDR3 reads TGCGCCAGCAGCTTGGAGGCGGGGGGGCAGGGCAATGAGCAGTTCTTC. The full variable domain, rest sourced from reference TRBV5-1 and TRBJ2-1, is KAGVTQTPRYLIKTRGQQVTLSCSPISGHRSVSWYQQTPGQGLQFLFEYFSETQRNKGNFPGRFSGRQFSNSRSEMNVSTLELGDSALYLCASSLEAGGQGNEQFFGPGTRLTVL.